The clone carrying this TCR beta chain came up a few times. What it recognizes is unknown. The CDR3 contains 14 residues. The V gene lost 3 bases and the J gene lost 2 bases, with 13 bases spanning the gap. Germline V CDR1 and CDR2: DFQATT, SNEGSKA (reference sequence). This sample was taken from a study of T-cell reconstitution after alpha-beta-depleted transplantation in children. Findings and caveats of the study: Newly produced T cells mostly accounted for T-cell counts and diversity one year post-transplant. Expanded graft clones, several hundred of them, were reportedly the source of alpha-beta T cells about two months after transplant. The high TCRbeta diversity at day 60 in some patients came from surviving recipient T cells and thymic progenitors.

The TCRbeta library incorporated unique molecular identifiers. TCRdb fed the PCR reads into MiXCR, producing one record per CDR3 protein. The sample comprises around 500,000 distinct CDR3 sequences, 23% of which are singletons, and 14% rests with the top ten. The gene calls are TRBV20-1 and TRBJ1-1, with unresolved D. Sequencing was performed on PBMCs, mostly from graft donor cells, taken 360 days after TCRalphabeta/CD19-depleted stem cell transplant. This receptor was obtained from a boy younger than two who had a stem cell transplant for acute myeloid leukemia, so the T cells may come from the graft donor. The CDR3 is CSASSRTKNTEAFF. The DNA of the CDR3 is TGCAGTGCTAGTTCCAGGACGAAAAACACTGAAGCTTTCTTT.